One and the same sample provided the 17 T cell receptor beta chains below, sequenced in a study of blood T cell repertoires in COVID-19. Produced via immunoSEQ multiplex PCR; TCRdb's table is partial and in-frame only. The data hold approximately 210,000 clones, with about nine tenths observed a single time. Sequencing was performed on peripheral blood. These TCRs come from a woman aged 40 to 50 with acute or convalescent COVID-19.

This sequence joins TRBV24-1 and TRBJ1-5, with 8 bases that match TRBD1. V shed 3 bases and J 4 bases; nucleotides not matched to a gene: 1. This CDR3 spans 14 amino acids. Germline V CDR1 and CDR2: KGHDR, SFDVKD. CDR3 sequence: CATSDGQGNQPQHF. As DNA, the CDR3 is TGTGCCACCAGTGATGGACAGGGAAATCAGCCCCAGCATTTT.

The V gene is TRBV5-8, the J gene TRBJ1-4, with 8 positions matching TRBD1. The J segment lost 7 bases and the V segment lost 0 bases, leaving 5 bases of the junction unmatched. Germline V gene data show CDR1 as SGHTS and CDR2 as YDEGEE. The CDR3 runs to 15 residues. The CDR3, as DNA: TGTGCCAGCAGCTTGGGACAGGGGAGAATTGAAAAACTGTTTTTT. This translates into CASSLGQGRIEKLFF.

The chain recombines TRBV2 with TRBJ1-3; D is uncertain. With 4 bases removed from V and 0 bases from J, the gap between germline ends came to 10 bases. Per the germline V gene, CDR1 is SNHLY and CDR2 is FYNNEI. The CDR3 has 15 amino acids. The CDR3 protein is CASSGADISGNTIYF. CDR3 DNA: TGTGCCAGCAGTGGGGCAGACATCTCTGGAAACACCATATATTTT.

The genes are TRBV7-2 and TRBJ2-3; 10 bases align to TRBD2. Germline lookup yields CDR1 SGHTA and CDR2 FQGNSA. V lost 3 bases to trimming and J lost 6 bases; unmatched junction nucleotides: 3. The CDR3 consists of 14 residues. In DNA, the CDR3 is TGTGCCAGCAGCTTGGGGACTAGCGTGGATACGCAGTATTTT. This sequence encodes CASSLGTSVDTQYF. Filled out from reference TRBV7-2 and TRBJ2-3, the complete variable domain reads GAGVSQSPSNKVTEKGKDVELRCDPISGHTALYWYRQSLGQGLEFLIYFQGNSAPDKSGLPSDRFSAERTGGSVSTLTIQRTQQEDSAVYLCASSLGTSVDTQYFGPGTRLTVL.

V and J are TRBV10-3 and TRBJ2-5, with D possibly TRBD1 on 6 matching bases. Between the trimmed V and J ends, which lost 6 bases and 0 bases, there was a span of 11 bases. The germline gives CDR1 ENHRY, CDR2 SYGVKD. This CDR3 comprises 14 residues. CDR3 residues: CAIRDRDNQETQYF. The CDR3 DNA is TGTGCCATCAGAGACCGGGACAACCAAGAGACCCAGTACTTC.

This chain joins TRBV9 and TRBJ1-2; the D is unclear. Per the germline V gene, CDR1 is SGDLS and CDR2 is YYNGEE. V dropped 3 bases and J dropped 3 bases, with 21 bases sitting between them. The CDR3 spans 17 residues. CDR3 loop: CASSASTNREPDYGYTF. DNA for the CDR3: TGTGCCAGCAGCGCCTCGACAAACAGAGAGCCTGACTATGGCTACACCTTC.

Here the CDR3 DNA reads TGTGCCAGCAGTTGGACTAGCGGGGGGAGGTACGAGCAGTACGTC. This translates into CASSWTSGGRYEQYV. This sequence joins TRBV5-6 and TRBJ2-7; TRBD2 aligns across 14 bases. Per germline, CDR1 SGHDT and CDR2 YYEEEE. V gave up 5 bases and J gave up 4 bases; unmatched junction bases: 5. The CDR3 covers 15 residues.

The chain recombines TRBV4-1 with TRBJ1-4; 9 bases are a match to TRBD1. Losses at the gene ends were 3 bases for V and 7 bases for J; bases not matched to a gene: 9. This CDR3 is 16 amino acids long. Looked up from germline, CDR1 is MGHRA and CDR2 is YSYEKL. This chain's CDR3 is CASSQLAGQGSEKLFF. In nucleotides, the CDR3 is TGCGCCAGCAGCCAGTTGGCGGGACAGGGCAGTGAAAAACTGTTTTTT.

V is TRBV9 and J is TRBJ2-1; 9 bases fit TRBD2. Germline-derived CDR1 and CDR2 are SGDLS and YYNGEE. The ends lost 0 bases at V and 6 bases at J; junction bases unmatched: 7. The CDR3 runs 16 residues. As DNA, the CDR3 is TGTGCCAGCAGCGTAGGCCCGGGCGGGGGGGCCAATGAGCAGTTCTTC. Translating gives CASSVGPGGGANEQFF.

The V gene is TRBV12-3 or TRBV12-4, the J gene TRBJ1-5; D unresolved. Trimming left V 5 bases short and J 7 bases short, with 12 bases between. The CDR3 sequence is 13 residues long. CDR3: CASSTPGVQPQHF. CDR3 in DNA: TGTGCCAGCAGTACGCCCGGGGTACAGCCCCAGCATTTT.

The chain links TRBV2 to TRBJ2-3; the match to TRBD2 covers 14 bases. Per the germline V gene, CDR1 is SNHLY and CDR2 is FYNNEI. V lost 3 bases, J lost 5 bases, and 4 bases stayed unmatched. This CDR3 region has 16 residues. The chain's CDR3 is CASSDGLAGGGDTQYF. The CDR3, as DNA: TGTGCCAGCAGTGACGGACTAGCGGGGGGAGGAGATACGCAGTATTTT.

This rearrangement joins TRBV27 to TRBJ1-6; 8 nucleotides match TRBD1. There are 14 residues in the CDR3. From germline, CDR1 is MNHEY and CDR2 SMNVEV (reference sequence). After removal of 6 bases from V and 10 bases from J, the junction contained 8 bases not matched to a gene. The CDR3 sequence: CASSSGQGPSPLHF. CDR3 in DNA: TGTGCCAGCAGCTCCGGACAGGGCCCCTCACCCCTCCACTTT.

The rearrangement joins TRBV6-1 to TRBJ1-2; TRBD1 aligns across 9 bases. The V gene's germline CDR1 is MNHNS and CDR2 SASEGT. After removal of 5 bases from V and 8 bases from J, the junction contained 6 bases not matched to a gene. The CDR3 is 13 amino acids. For the CDR3, the DNA is TGTGCCAGCAGTCCCGGGACAGGGCAGGGCTACACCTTC. As protein: CASSPGTGQGYTF.

The chain carries TRBV7-6 and TRBJ2-1; 11 bases fit TRBD1. Germline values: CDR1 SGHVS, CDR2 FNYEAQ. This CDR3 comprises 20 residues. Germline trimming cut 0 bases from V and 7 bases from J; bases unmatched to any gene: 17. For the CDR3, the DNA is TGTGCCAGCAGCTTAGCGGTAATGAACCCTGGGGACAGGGGGAGGAATGAGCAGTTCTTC. Translating it yields CASSLAVMNPGDRGRNEQFF.

The rearrangement links TRBV6-5 to TRBJ1-1; 7 bases are a match to TRBD1. Germline V lookup: CDR1 MNHEY, CDR2 SVGAGI. This CDR3 has 14 amino acids. J gave up 7 bases and V 5 bases, and 10 bases lay outside the gene matches. The CDR3 here is CASSPPTGLREAFF. DNA for the CDR3: TGTGCCAGCAGTCCCCCGACAGGGCTGCGTGAAGCTTTCTTT.

The chain uses TRBV4-1 and TRBJ1-1, with D unclear. This CDR3 region has 14 residues. V shed 1 base and J shed 4 bases, with 10 bases lying between them. The germline V gene has CDR1 MGHRA and CDR2 YSYEKL. CDR3 region: CASSQGRGGTEAFF. The CDR3, as DNA: TGCGCCAGCAGCCAAGGCCGCGGCGGCACTGAAGCTTTCTTT.

This chain joins TRBV28 and TRBJ1-4; no clear D gene. Germline V CDR1 and CDR2: MDHEN, SYDVKM. V was pared by 6 bases and J by 5 bases, with 7 bases between. This CDR3 comprises 12 residues. CDR3 bases: TGTGCCAGCAGGGCGGGAAATGAAAAACTGTTTTTT. This gives the protein CASRAGNEKLFF.